This T cell receptor beta chain was captured in a study of T cell responses to AZD1222 COVID-19 vaccine (dated by TCRdb to about 2021). Concerning the study at large: AZD1222 recipients given second doses at about 4 weeks or at about 12 weeks were pooled, since spike-specific TCR depth and breadth were not found to differ between the two schedules. TCR sequencing was performed for about 250 trial participants, of whom about 210 were given two doses of AZD1222 and 26 were given two doses of MenACWY control vaccine. Trial participants were enrolled by age into 18-55, 56-69 and 70-plus year subgroups, with roughly 160, 29 and 62 TCR-sequenced participants respectively.

Notes on this clone: It has no known antigen specificity. Base qualities are not provided; no much larger clone lies one nucleotide away.

The CDR1 and CDR2 encoded by the germline V gene are SGHVS and FNYEAQ. There are 17 amino acids in the CDR3, from cysteine to phenylalanine inclusive. Kept here is only the CDR3 DNA, which spans 51 bases and is read in frame from base 1. The germline V end is reduced by 2 bases and the J end by 1 base; junction bases left unmatched: 10. The study at large found these results: A significant rise in spike-specific TCR breadth and depth was observed after two AZD1222 doses relative to day 0 and relative to MenACWY recipients. Reportedly, almost half of the unique spike-specific TCRs recognized epitopes lying outside the regions that are mutated in the B.1.351 and B.1.1.7 variants. Participants were mostly white British, with more females than males. The authors suggested clonal diversity may have been underestimated. The vaccine-associated CD4 TCRs covered the entire spike protein, and the dominant responses fell in regions 160-218 and 743-854. Because no day 14 peak-response samples were available, repertoires were characterized only after the peak T cell response. Conclusions about previously exposed vaccinees are limited, since just five to seven AZD1222 recipients were seropositive for SARS-CoV-2 at baseline. In the small 56-69-year group, the increase in depth fell short of significance, most likely because of low power.

The CDR3 regions of human TCRbeta chains were subjected to immunosequencing. The authors' analysis ran thus. TCRs in the repertoires were compared against a reference library of SARS-CoV-2-specific TCRs that had been generated with the MIRA antigen-specificity platform. Breadth meant the fraction of unique TCRs that were SARS-CoV-2-associated, whereas depth meant the fraction of total T cells that were SARS-CoV-2-associated. Using the MIRA data, each spike-specific TCR was assigned both to the spike region to which the TCR was reactive and to a CD4 or CD8 class. Log10-transformed breadth and depth values were compared by one-way ANOVA with Sidak's multiple comparisons tests. The table was pulled from immuneACCESS by TCRdb, which kept in-frame rearrangements only. Such tables lose some clones; where checked, under half of the loss comes from unresolved V genes, and the rest has no known cause. V and J calls and clone size follow that table, whereas D and trimming were derived from the DNA. The sample table lists roughly 180,000 clones, less than 95% of them with a count of one. The ten largest clones represent approximately 0.64% of the sample.

The time point label, as the study defines it: baseline before first vaccination. The vaccinee samples were drawn from two UK trials, COV001 and COV002, one of which was a single-blind randomized controlled phase 2/3 trial testing AZD1222 (ChAdOx1 nCoV-19) in healthy adults. For TCRbeta chain sequencing, PBMC samples were collected from trial participants at day 0 and at day 28 after the second dose. The rearranged segments are TRBV7-6 and TRBJ2-5, with 7 junctional bases fitting TRBD2. The sequencing used peripheral blood, collected on day 0 of AZD1222 vaccination. The clonotype was recovered from an adult in good health. The DNA sequence is given as TGTGCCAGCAGCTTATGGCGAGCGGGGAGATTCCAAGAGACCCAGTACTTC. This encodes CASSLWRAGRFQETQYF.